The sequence of this T cell receptor beta chain was determined in a study of T cell repertoires in cytomegalovirus infection. For the study at large: Well-studied HLA-B-restricted epitopes and recently identified HLA-C-restricted epitopes of CMV were both used in the study. Through public TCR beta signatures, both CMV infection and matching HLA type were indicated. Study outcomes and limitations: Summed public TCR beta family frequency identified CMV carriers bearing the relevant HLA.

This clonotype is a singleton in its sample. Its antigen is unidentified. Losses at the gene ends were 3 bases for V and 5 bases for J; bases not matched to a gene: 11. Germline CDR1 is SGHRS and CDR2 is YFSETQ. The CDR3 sequence is 15 residues long. TCRdb reprocessed the reads with MiXCR, giving one entry per CDR3 protein. This repertoire shows under 850,000 distinct CDR3 sequences, 30% to 35% found once; its top ten account for about 18%. The receptor was isolated from a human donor in good health (CMV status not recorded). Some clones in this sample may be carry-over from other donors' samples. Sequencing was performed on cultured PBMCs, taken from culture after CMV antigen stimulation. The chain carries TRBV5-1 and TRBJ2-7, with 7 bases fitting TRBD1. CDR3: CASSSQPTGAHEQYF. Here the CDR3 DNA reads TGCGCCAGCAGCTCACAGCCTACAGGGGCCCACGAGCAGTACTTC.